Sequencing of this T cell receptor (beta chain) was carried out in a study of blood T cell repertoires in COVID-19. Study-level background: Italy, Spain and the United States were the sources of the convalescent and acute COVID-19 samples. PBMCs, B-cell-depleted T cells, or T cells provided the cDNA or gDNA that made up the material.

The CDR3 is 13 residues long. Germline V gene lookup returns CDR1 SGHRS and CDR2 YFSETQ. Trimming at V came to 1 base and at J to 6 bases, leaving 0 bases not matched to a gene. During active infection, Seattle patients enrolled and were then monitored through disease. Original methodology: Using reference gene primer amplification, nucleated cell counts were estimated. Sequencing used immunoSEQ multiplex PCR; TCRdb keeps in-frame clones, though not all of them. The D gene and trimming were derived from the DNA, and the V and J assignments and clone size from that table. Among about 340,000 clones, roughly 90% were seen once, and the ten largest hold 7% to 8%.

The origin of this receptor is a woman between 70 and 85 years old with COVID-19, enrolled during active disease. V and J are TRBV5-1 and TRBJ2-2, with TRBD1 identical over 7 bases. The sample was peripheral blood. The CDR3 DNA reads TGCGCCAGCAGCTTGCAGGGGGCCGGGGAGCTGTTTTTT. Translating gives CASSLQGAGELFF.